Listed below are T cell receptor beta chains from one sample, sequenced in a study of T-cell reconstitution after alpha-beta-depleted transplantation in children. MiXCR, applied by TCRdb to the PCR reads, yields one record per CDR3 protein. Of some 460,000 distinct CDR3 sequences in the sample, 15% to 20% are singletons; the top ten hold just under 30%. The specimen was PBMCs, mostly from graft donor cells, collected 360 days after TCRalphabeta/CD19-depleted stem cell transplant. The source of these receptors is a boy in the first two years of life who had a stem cell transplant for Wiskott-Aldrich syndrome, so the T cells may come from the graft donor. The CDR3 runs from the conserved cysteine through the conserved F or W. The D gene is left open where the match is weak. A row's size may be missing; if present it is once, few, many or a size class.

clone_size j_call v_call d_call cdr3_nt cdr3_aa
many TRBJ2-1 TRBV10-3 . TGTGCCATCAGTGAGAGACTCTTCTACAATGAGCAGTTCTTC CAISERLFYNEQFF
. TRBJ2-3 TRBV7-9 . TGTGCCAGCAGCAGAGGGGGTCCAGAGGCGCAGTATTTT CASSRGGPEAQYF
. TRBJ2-2 TRBV4-1 . TGCGCCAGCAGTCGGTCTGTCTCCGGAGGGGCCGGGGAGCTGTTTTTT CASSRSVSGGAGELFF
few TRBJ2-1 TRBV20-1 TRBD2 TGCAGTGCTAGAGATATGGGGACTACCCATGAGCAGTTCTTC CSARDMGTTHEQFF
. TRBJ2-5 TRBV20-1 . TGCAGTGCTAGGGGGGGACAGACGTACCAAGAGACCCAGTACTTC CSARGGQTYQETQYF
few TRBJ2-3 TRBV24-1 . TGTGCCACCAGTGACGAGGGCACTAGCACAGATACGCAGTATTTT CATSDEGTSTDTQYF
. TRBJ2-2 TRBV7-9 . TGTGCCAGCAGCTTTGTGGCGAACACCGGGGAGCTGTTTTTT CASSFVANTGELFF
many TRBJ2-5 TRBV12-3/TRBV12-4 TRBD2 TGTGCCAGCAGTTTCCTAGCGGGAGGGCCATTAAGCGAGACCCAGTACTTC CASSFLAGGPLSETQYF
. TRBJ2-1 TRBV20-1 TRBD1 TGCAGTGCTGCCACAGGGGGCGGCTACAATGAGCAGTTCTTC CSAATGGGYNEQFF
. TRBJ1-1 TRBV6-5 TRBD1 TGTGCCAGCAGTTACTCGGGGACAGGGCGAACTTTCTTT CASSYSGTGRTFF
. TRBJ1-2 TRBV12-3/TRBV12-4 . TGTGCCAGCAGTTTCCCCTCTGCGACTTACTATGGCTACACCTTC CASSFPSATYYGYTF
. TRBJ2-5 TRBV3-1 . TGTGCCAGCAGCCAAGATTACAGCCAAGAGACCCAGTACTTC CASSQDYSQETQYF
many TRBJ2-7 TRBV12-3/TRBV12-4 . TGTGCCAGCAGGATCACAGGGACCCGCGAGCAGTACTTC CASRITGTREQYF
few TRBJ2-7 TRBV18 . TGTGCCAGCTCGCTATACCGGGACTTCTACGAGCAGTACTTC CASSLYRDFYEQYF
few TRBJ2-7 TRBV6-2/TRBV6-3 TRBD2 TGTGCCAGCAGTTCCGGACTAGCGGGAGGCTACGAGCAGTACTTC CASSSGLAGGYEQYF
. TRBJ2-1 TRBV5-1 TRBD2 TGCGCCAGCAGCGGGGGACTAGCGGGAGTGGAATACAATGAGCAGTTCTTC CASSGGLAGVEYNEQFF
. TRBJ2-5 TRBV3-1 TRBD2 TGTGCCAGCAGCCAAGATCGCGGGGGGTGGCAAGAGACCCAGTACTTC CASSQDRGGWQETQYF
. TRBJ2-7 TRBV5-1 . TGCGCCAGCAGCTTGGCCGGACAAGCGCCCTACGAGCAGTACTTC CASSLAGQAPYEQYF
few TRBJ2-1 TRBV11-2 . TGTGCCAGCAACAGGGGAGGCAATGAGCAGTTCTTC CASNRGGNEQFF
many TRBJ1-1 TRBV5-1 . TGCGCCAGCAGCTGGGGGTCTGCAGATGAAGCTTTCTTT CASSWGSADEAFF
. TRBJ2-1 TRBV29-1 TRBD2 TGCAGCGCTCCCCAACTAGCGGGGGGGAACAATGAGCAGTTCTTC CSAPQLAGGNNEQFF
. TRBJ2-2 TRBV2 . TGTGCCAGCAGTGAAAGGCCTGCGAACACCGGGGAGCTGTTTTTT CASSERPANTGELFF
few TRBJ2-1 TRBV13 . TGTGCCAGCAGATCAAACAGACACTCCTACAATGAGCAGTTCTTC CASRSNRHSYNEQFF
. TRBJ2-2 TRBV7-6 TRBD2 TGTGCCAGCAGCGAAAGGACTAGCGGGACGGATGTGGCGGACACCGGGGAGCTGTTTTTT CASSERTSGTDVADTGELFF
. TRBJ2-4 TRBV27 TRBD1 TGTGCCAGCAGTTTAGGACAGGGGGCGGCCAAAAACATTCAGTACTTC CASSLGQGAAKNIQYF
few TRBJ2-2 TRBV5-1 . TGCGCCAGCAGCTTGGACACCCGGGACACCGGGGAGCTGTTTTTT CASSLDTRDTGELFF
few TRBJ2-2 TRBV4-3 . TGCGCCAGCAGCCAAGACCTCCTTATAGGGACGAACACCGGGGAGCTGTTTTTT CASSQDLLIGTNTGELFF
many TRBJ1-1 TRBV6-5 TRBD1 TGTGCCAGCAGTTGGGGACAGGGGTATACTGAAGCTTTCTTT CASSWGQGYTEAFF
. TRBJ2-7 TRBV13 TRBD2 TGTGCCAGCAGCAATATAACTAGGCTAGCGGGAGAATACGAGCAGTACTTC CASSNITRLAGEYEQYF
few TRBJ2-3 TRBV18 . TGTGCCAGCTCGCCGGGACTTTACACAGATACGCAGTATTTT CASSPGLYTDTQYF
few TRBJ2-5 TRBV5-1 . TGCGCCAGCAGCTTGGGGCAGCTCCAAGAGACCCAGTACTTC CASSLGQLQETQYF
. TRBJ2-3 TRBV12-3/TRBV12-4 TRBD2 TGTGCCAGCAGTTTGAGGCTAGCGGGAGGGCCCGGCCTAGGGGCGCAGTATTTT CASSLRLAGGPGLGAQYF
few TRBJ2-1 TRBV6-4 . TGTGCCAGCAATTGGAAACTGGCGGGTTACAATGAGCAGTTCTTC CASNWKLAGYNEQFF
. TRBJ1-1 TRBV7-9 . TGTGCCAGCAGCTCTTTAGGACAGATGAACACTGAAGCTTTCTTT CASSSLGQMNTEAFF
. TRBJ2-3 TRBV2 TRBD2 TGTGCCAGCAGTGAAGGCGGGAGCGCAGATACGCAGTATTTT CASSEGGSADTQYF
. TRBJ2-2 TRBV12-3/TRBV12-4 . TGTGCCAGCAGTCGGGCGGACACCGGGGAGCTGTTTTTT CASSRADTGELFF
many TRBJ1-1 TRBV7-9 . TGTGCCAGCAGCTTAGGGGCAGTGTTCACTGAAGCTTTCTTT CASSLGAVFTEAFF
few TRBJ2-3 TRBV12-3/TRBV12-4 . TGTGCCAGCAGTCCCACCACAGACACAGATACGCAGTATTTT CASSPTTDTDTQYF
few TRBJ2-3 TRBV25-1 TRBD2 TGTGCCAGCAGTGAATATAGAGGACTAGCTGTTGATACGCAGTATTTT CASSEYRGLAVDTQYF
many TRBJ2-1 TRBV5-6 . TGTGCCAGCAGCTTGCCCGGGGGCGCCGGTGAGCAGTTCTTC CASSLPGGAGEQFF
many TRBJ2-1 TRBV12-3/TRBV12-4 . TGTGCCACCAGAAATGAGCAGTTCTTC CATRNEQFF
. TRBJ2-2 TRBV24-1 . TGTGCCACCAGTGACCCTTTGAGGACAGCTAACACCGGGGAGCTGTTTTTT CATSDPLRTANTGELFF
. TRBJ2-6 TRBV29-1 TRBD2 TGCAGCGTTGAAAGGCTCCCGGGAGGGATATCTGGGGCCAACGTCCTGACTTTC CSVERLPGGISGANVLTF
. TRBJ1-5 TRBV15 TRBD1 TGTGCCACCAGCTTTTGGACAGGGATCCCGATAAAGCCCCAGCATTTT CATSFWTGIPIKPQHF
few TRBJ1-1 TRBV28 . TGTGCCAGCAGTTTATGGCAGGCGTCAAACACTGAAGCTTTCTTT CASSLWQASNTEAFF
few TRBJ2-3 TRBV2 . TGTGCCAGCAGCTTACCCTTCTGGACAGCTCCAAGCACAGATACGCAGTATTTT CASSLPFWTAPSTDTQYF
. TRBJ2-5 TRBV6-5 TRBD2 TGTGCCAGCAGTTACGGACTAGCGGGAGCAGAGACCCAGTACTTC CASSYGLAGAETQYF
few TRBJ2-5 TRBV10-3 TRBD2 TGTGCCATCAGTCGGGGAGGGGAGACCCAGTACTTC CAISRGGETQYF
. TRBJ2-2 TRBV29-1 . TGCAGCGTTGGGCCTACGGACACCGGGGAGCTGTTTTTT CSVGPTDTGELFF
few TRBJ2-1 TRBV6-1 TRBD1 TGTGCCAGCAGAAAGGGGGCTGGCGACAATGAGCAGTTCTTC CASRKGAGDNEQFF
few TRBJ1-6 TRBV5-1 . TGCGCCAGCAGCTTGAGTCCGACCCTCGAGGGCCTCCACTTT CASSLSPTLEGLHF
once TRBJ2-2 TRBV7-9 . TGTGCCAGCAGCTTGATGGGGGTCGGCGGGGAGCTGTTTTTT CASSLMGVGGELFF